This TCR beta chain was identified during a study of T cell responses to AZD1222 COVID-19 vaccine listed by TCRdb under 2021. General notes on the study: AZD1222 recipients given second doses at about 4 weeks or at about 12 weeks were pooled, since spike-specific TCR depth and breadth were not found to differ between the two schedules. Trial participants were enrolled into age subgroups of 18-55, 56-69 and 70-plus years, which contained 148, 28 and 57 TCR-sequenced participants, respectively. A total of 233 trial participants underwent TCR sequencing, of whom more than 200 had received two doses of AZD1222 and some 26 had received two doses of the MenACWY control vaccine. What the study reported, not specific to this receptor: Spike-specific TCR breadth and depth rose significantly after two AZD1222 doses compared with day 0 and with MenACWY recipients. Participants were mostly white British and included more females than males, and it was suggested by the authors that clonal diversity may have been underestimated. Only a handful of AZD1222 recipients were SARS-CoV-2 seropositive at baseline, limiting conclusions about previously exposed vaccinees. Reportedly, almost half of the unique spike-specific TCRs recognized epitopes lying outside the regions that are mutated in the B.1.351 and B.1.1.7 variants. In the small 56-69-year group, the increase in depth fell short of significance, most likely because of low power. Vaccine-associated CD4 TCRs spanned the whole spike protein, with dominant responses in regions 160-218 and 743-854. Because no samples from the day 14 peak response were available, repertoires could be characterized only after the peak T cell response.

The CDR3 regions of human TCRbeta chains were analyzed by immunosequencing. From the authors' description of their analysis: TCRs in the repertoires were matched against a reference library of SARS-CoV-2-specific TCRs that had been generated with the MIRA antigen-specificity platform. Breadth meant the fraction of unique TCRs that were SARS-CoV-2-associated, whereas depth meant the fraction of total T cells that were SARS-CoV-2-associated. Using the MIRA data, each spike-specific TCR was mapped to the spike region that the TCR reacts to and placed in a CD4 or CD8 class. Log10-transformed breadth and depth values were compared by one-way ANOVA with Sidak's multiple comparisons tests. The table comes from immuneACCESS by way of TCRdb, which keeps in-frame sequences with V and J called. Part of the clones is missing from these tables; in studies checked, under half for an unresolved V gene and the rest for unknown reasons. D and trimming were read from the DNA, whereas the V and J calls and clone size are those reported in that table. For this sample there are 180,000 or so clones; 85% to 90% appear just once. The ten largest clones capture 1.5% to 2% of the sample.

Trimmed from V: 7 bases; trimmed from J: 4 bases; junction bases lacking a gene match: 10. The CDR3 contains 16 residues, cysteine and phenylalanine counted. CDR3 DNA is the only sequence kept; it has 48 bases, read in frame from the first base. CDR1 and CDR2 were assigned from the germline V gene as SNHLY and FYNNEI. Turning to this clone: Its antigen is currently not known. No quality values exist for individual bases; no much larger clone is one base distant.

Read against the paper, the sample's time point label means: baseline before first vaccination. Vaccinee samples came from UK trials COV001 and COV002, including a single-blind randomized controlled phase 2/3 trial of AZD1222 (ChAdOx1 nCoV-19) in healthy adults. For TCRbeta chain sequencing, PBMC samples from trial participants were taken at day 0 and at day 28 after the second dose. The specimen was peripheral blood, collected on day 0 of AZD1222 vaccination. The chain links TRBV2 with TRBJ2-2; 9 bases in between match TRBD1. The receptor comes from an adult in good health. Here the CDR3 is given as CASIGRDRVSTGELFF. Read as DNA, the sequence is TGTGCCAGCATTGGTCGGGACAGGGTATCCACCGGGGAGCTGTTTTTT. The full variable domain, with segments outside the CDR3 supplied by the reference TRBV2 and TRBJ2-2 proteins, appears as EPEVTQTPSHQVTQMGQEVILRCVPISNHLYFYWYRQILGQKVEFLVSFYNNEISEKSEIFDDQFSVERPDGSNFTLKIRSTKLEDSAMYFCASIGRDRVSTGELFFGEGSRLTVL.